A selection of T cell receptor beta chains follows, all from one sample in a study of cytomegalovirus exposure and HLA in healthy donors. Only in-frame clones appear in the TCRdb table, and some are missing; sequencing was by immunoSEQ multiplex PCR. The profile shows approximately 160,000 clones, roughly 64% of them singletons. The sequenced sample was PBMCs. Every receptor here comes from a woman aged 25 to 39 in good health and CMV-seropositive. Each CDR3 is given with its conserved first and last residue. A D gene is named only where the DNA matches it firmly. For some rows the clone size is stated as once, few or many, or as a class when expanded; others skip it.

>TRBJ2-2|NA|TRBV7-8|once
CASSSGENTGELFF
TGTGCCAGCAGCTCCGGGGAGAACACCGGGGAGCTGTTTTTT
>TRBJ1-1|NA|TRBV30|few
CAWSRVNTEAFF
TGTGCCTGGAGTCGGGTGAACACTGAAGCTTTCTTT
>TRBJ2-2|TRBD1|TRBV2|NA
CATTQGALNTGELFF
TGTGCCACGACACAGGGGGCCTTGAACACCGGGGAGCTGTTTTTT
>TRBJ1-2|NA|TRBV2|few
CASSESQIYGYTF
TGTGCCAGCAGTGAGTCCCAAATCTATGGCTACACCTTC
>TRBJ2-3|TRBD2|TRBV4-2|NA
CASSQVFVLAGESTDTQYF
TGTGCCAGCAGCCAAGTTTTTGTCCTAGCGGGGGAAAGCACAGATACGCAGTATTTT
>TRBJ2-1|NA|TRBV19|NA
CASSLRGESSYNEQFF
TGTGCCAGTAGTCTCAGGGGAGAGTCCTCCTACAATGAGCAGTTCTTC
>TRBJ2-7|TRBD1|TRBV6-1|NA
CASLNRDSLYEQYF
TGTGCCAGCCTTAATCGGGACAGCCTCTACGAGCAGTACTTC
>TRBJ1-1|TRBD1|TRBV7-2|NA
CASSRDRGGEAFF
TGTGCCAGCAGTCGTGACAGGGGGGGTGAAGCTTTCTTT
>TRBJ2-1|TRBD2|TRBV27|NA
CASSVTGTSGRAPPYNEQFF
TGTGCCAGCAGTGTGACCGGGACTAGCGGGAGGGCCCCCCCCTACAATGAGCAGTTCTTC
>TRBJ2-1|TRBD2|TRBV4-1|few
CASSLWEGYYNEQFF
TGCGCCAGCAGCCTGTGGGAGGGATACTACAATGAGCAGTTCTTC
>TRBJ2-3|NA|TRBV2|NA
CASGDFRTQYF
TGTGCCAGCGGGGACTTTCGTACGCAGTATTTT
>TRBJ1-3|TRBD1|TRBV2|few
CASRGQGNTIYF
TGTGCCAGCAGGGGACAGGGAAACACCATATATTTT
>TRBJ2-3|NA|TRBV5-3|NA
CARRFGSRASTDTQYF
TGTGCCAGAAGATTCGGGAGCAGGGCAAGCACAGATACGCAGTATTTT
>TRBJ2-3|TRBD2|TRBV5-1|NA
CASSSTGTSGADTQYF
TGCGCCAGCAGCTCGACCGGGACTAGCGGGGCAGATACGCAGTATTTT
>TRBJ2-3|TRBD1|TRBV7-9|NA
CASSRVWTGSLTSDTQYF
TGTGCCAGCAGCCGCGTGTGGACAGGGTCATTAACATCGGATACGCAGTATTTT
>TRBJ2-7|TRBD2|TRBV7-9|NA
CASSLDRLAVTYEQYF
TGTGCCAGCAGCTTAGATAGACTAGCGGTAACCTACGAGCAGTACTTC
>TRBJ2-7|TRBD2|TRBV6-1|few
CASSATSGTYEQYF
TGTGCCAGCAGTGCGACTAGCGGGACCTACGAGCAGTACTTC
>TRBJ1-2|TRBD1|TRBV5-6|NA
CASSGLNRGRNYGYTF
TGTGCCAGCAGCGGATTAAACAGGGGACGTAACTATGGCTACACCTTC
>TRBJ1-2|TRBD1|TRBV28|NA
CASSPLDRGVGGYTF
TGTGCCAGCAGCCCGTTGGACAGGGGTGTAGGAGGCTACACCTTC
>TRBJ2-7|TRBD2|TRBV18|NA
CASSPLGREFDEQYF
TGTGCCAGCTCACCTTTAGGGCGGGAGTTCGACGAGCAGTACTTC
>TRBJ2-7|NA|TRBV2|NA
CASSESEARQYF
TGTGCCAGCAGTGAGAGCGAGGCCCGGCAGTACTTC
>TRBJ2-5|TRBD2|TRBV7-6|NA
CASSLGGTRRETQYF
TGTGCCAGCAGCTTAGGGGGGACTAGGCGAGAGACCCAGTACTTC
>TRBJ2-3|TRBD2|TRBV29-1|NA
CSASRGGSTDTQYF
TGCAGCGCCTCCCGGGGGGGTAGCACAGATACGCAGTATTTT
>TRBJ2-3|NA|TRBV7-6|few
CASSLGGRDTQYF
TGTGCCAGCAGCTTAGGGGGGCGGGATACGCAGTATTTT
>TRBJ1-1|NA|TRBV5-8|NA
CASSFGIDILNTEAFF
TGTGCCAGCAGCTTCGGGATTGATATCCTGAACACTGAAGCTTTCTTT
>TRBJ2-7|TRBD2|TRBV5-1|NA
CASSLEFRTSTYEQYF
TGCGCCAGCAGCTTGGAATTTAGGACTAGTACCTACGAGCAGTACTTC
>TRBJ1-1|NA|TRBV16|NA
CASSQSGLGQPNTEAFF
TGTGCCAGCAGCCAATCGGGGCTCGGGCAGCCAAACACTGAAGCTTTCTTT
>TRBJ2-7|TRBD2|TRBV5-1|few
CASSTGLADYSYEQYF
TGCGCCAGCAGCACCGGACTAGCGGACTACTCCTACGAGCAGTACTTC
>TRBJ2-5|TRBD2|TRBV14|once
CASSQVLSGGLQETQYF
TGTGCCAGCAGCCAAGTTTTGTCGGGGGGGCTACAAGAGACCCAGTACTTC
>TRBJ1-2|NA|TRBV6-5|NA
CASRPGGYGYTF
TGTGCCAGCAGACCCGGGGGCTATGGCTACACCTTC
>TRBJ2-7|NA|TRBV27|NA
CASSLYQTGAHEQYF
TGTGCCAGCAGTTTATATCAGACAGGAGCCCACGAGCAGTACTTC
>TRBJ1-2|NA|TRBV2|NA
CASSEVEAGPLSPNYGYTF
TGTGCCAGCAGTGAGGTGGAAGCTGGGCCACTCTCCCCTAACTATGGCTACACCTTC
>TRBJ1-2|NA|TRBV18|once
CASSPSWGEGYTF
TGTGCCAGCTCACCGTCGTGGGGAGAAGGCTACACCTTC
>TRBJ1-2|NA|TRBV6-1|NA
CASSEEGGGHYGYTF
TGTGCCAGCAGTGAGGAAGGGGGGGGGCACTATGGCTACACCTTC
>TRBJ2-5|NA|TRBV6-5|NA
CASSYDQVRGETQYF
TGTGCCAGCAGTTACGATCAAGTTAGGGGAGAGACCCAGTACTTC
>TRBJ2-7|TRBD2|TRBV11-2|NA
CASSLGLALSSYEQYF
TGTGCCAGCAGTCTCGGACTAGCGTTAAGCTCCTACGAGCAGTACTTC
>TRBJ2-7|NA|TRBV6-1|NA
CASNSQLYEQYF
TGTGCCAGCAACTCACAGCTCTACGAGCAGTACTTC
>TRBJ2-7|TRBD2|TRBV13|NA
CASSPAGTSGLEQYF
TGTGCCAGCAGCCCCGCCGGGACTAGCGGACTCGAGCAGTACTTC
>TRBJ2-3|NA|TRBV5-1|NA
CASSSGTEGSF
TGCGCCAGCAGCTCCGGGACGGAGGGTAGTTTT
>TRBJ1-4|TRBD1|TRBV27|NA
CASSDRGAEKLFF
TGTGCCAGCAGTGACAGGGGGGCCGAAAAACTGTTTTTT
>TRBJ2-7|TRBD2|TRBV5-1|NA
CASRSGTSGIHEQYF
TGCGCCAGCCGCTCGGGTACTAGCGGGATCCACGAGCAGTACTTC
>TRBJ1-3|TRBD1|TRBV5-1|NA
CASSPRTGPLPSGNTIYF
TGCGCCAGCAGCCCCCGGACAGGGCCTTTACCCTCTGGAAACACCATATATTTT
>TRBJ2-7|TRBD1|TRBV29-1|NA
CSARTGWEQYF
TGCAGCGCCCGGACAGGCTGGGAGCAGTACTTC
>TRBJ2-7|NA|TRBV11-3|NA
CASSRPGWEKNF
TGTGCCAGCAGCCGCCCAGGATGGGAGAAGAACTTC
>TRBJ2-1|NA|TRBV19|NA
CASKRRDGYNEQFF
TGTGCCAGTAAACGGCGGGACGGTTACAATGAGCAGTTCTTC
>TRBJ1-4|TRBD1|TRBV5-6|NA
CASSAATGAGEKLFF
TGTGCCAGCAGCGCGGCGACAGGGGCAGGCGAAAAACTGTTTTTT
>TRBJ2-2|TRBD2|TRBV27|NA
CASSLIAGVGGELFF
TGTGCCAGCAGTCTTATAGCGGGAGTAGGCGGGGAGCTGTTTTTT
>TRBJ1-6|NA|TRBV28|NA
CASSQDSSGSPLHF
TGTGCCAGCAGTCAAGACAGTTCGGGTTCACCCCTCCACTTT
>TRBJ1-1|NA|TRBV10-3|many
CAVSLSADMNTEAFF
TGTGCCGTATCCCTATCCGCCGATATGAACACTGAAGCTTTCTTT
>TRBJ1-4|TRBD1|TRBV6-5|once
CASSYPDRGREEKLFF
TGTGCCAGCAGTTACCCCGACAGGGGAAGGGAAGAAAAACTGTTTTTT
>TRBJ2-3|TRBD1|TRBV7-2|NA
CASSIDRVTDTQYF
TGTGCCAGCAGCATCGACAGGGTCACAGATACGCAGTATTTT
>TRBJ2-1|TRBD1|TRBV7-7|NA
CASSSGQLNEQFF
TGTGCTAGCAGCTCGGGACAGCTCAATGAGCAGTTCTTC
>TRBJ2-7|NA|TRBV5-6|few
CASSLRQAYEQYF
TGTGCCAGCAGCTTGAGGCAGGCCTACGAGCAGTACTTC
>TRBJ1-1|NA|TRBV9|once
CASSVQGETEAFF
TGTGCCAGCAGCGTCCAGGGTGAGACTGAAGCTTTCTTT
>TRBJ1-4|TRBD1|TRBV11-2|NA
CASSPGQGGYEKLFF
TGTGCCAGCAGTCCCGGACAGGGAGGTTATGAAAAACTGTTTTTT
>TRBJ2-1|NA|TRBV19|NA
CASSMGGGPYNEQFF
TGTGCCAGTAGTATGGGCGGGGGCCCATACAATGAGCAGTTCTTC